This TCR beta chain was recorded in a study of CXCR3-negative and CXCR3-positive naive CD8 T cells. Study-level points and caveats: CXCR3 expression partially decreased after cryopreservation; most assays used fresh PBMCs. Between one naive subset and the other, surface CD5 was comparable, and TCR strength was inferred from TRB CDR3 properties.

Carrying UMI labels, the TRB cDNA libraries were prepared through 5' RACE. TCRdb re-called the 5' RACE reads; one entry per CDR3 protein, DNA not given. The listing records under 65,000 distinct CDR3 sequences. The germline V gene has CDR1 SQVTM and CDR2 ANQGSEA. This CDR3 has 14 amino acids. Comment on this clonotype: What it binds is not known.

This receptor was obtained from a human donor in good health. Some clones in this sample may be carry-over from other donors' samples. Sequences were obtained from memory CD8+ T cells from blood. The chain carries TRBV29-1 and TRBJ2-3; TCRdb outputs TRBD2, but without DNA this stays unchecked. The CDR3 sequence is CSARLAESTDTQYF.